The 10 T cell receptor beta chains given below trace back to one sample, sequenced in a study of blood T cell repertoires in COVID-19. Clones were sequenced by immunoSEQ multiplex PCR, and TCRdb holds only the in-frame ones, with some missing. The data show about 250,000 clones, more than 75% seen once. The sample comprised peripheral blood. These receptors were obtained from an elderly woman with COVID-19, enrolled during active disease.

This clone showed up just a few times. The chain joins TRBV19 to TRBJ2-5; 7 nucleotides align to TRBD2. V lost 3 bases and J lost 2; bases outside the gene matches: 9. Germline values: CDR1 LNHDA, CDR2 SQIVND (reference sequence). The CDR3 has 16 amino acids. CDR3 sequence (DNA): TGTGCCAGTAGTATCGGGGGGAGAGCCGCGCAAGAGACCCAGTACTTC. This gives the protein CASSIGGRAAQETQYF.

This chain links TRBV6-2 or TRBV6-3 with TRBJ1-3; D uncertain. CDR1 is MNHEY and CDR2 is SVGEGT in the germline V gene. V shed 0 bases and J shed 4 bases, with 13 bases lying between them. The CDR3 totals 16 residues. The CDR3 nucleotides are TGTGCCAGCAGTTACTCATTTAAGGCGGTCGGAAACACCATATATTTT. It is translated as CASSYSFKAVGNTIYF.

The genes are TRBV28 and TRBJ2-1, with 9 positions matching TRBD1. CDR1 is MDHEN, CDR2 SYDVKM, per germline. V gave up 4 bases and J gave up 7 bases; unmatched junction bases: 5. The CDR3 is made up of 14 amino acids. The CDR3 reads CASSSGQGRNEQFF. In DNA form, the CDR3 reads TGTGCCAGCAGTTCCGGACAGGGGAGGAATGAGCAGTTCTTC.

The chain employs TRBV6-5 and TRBJ1-2, with D perhaps TRBD1 (6 bases). The germline CDR1 and CDR2 sequences are MNHEY and SVGAGI. This CDR3 region has 12 residues. The ends were cut back, 7 bases at V and 4 bases at J, with 10 bases in the middle. CDR3 region: CASTGQIYGYTF. In DNA form, the CDR3 reads TGTGCCAGCACCGGACAGATCTATGGCTACACCTTC.

This chain connects TRBV7-2 to TRBJ2-7, with TRBD2 identical over 12 bases. The CDR3 runs 14 residues. CDR1 is SGHTA, CDR2 FQGNSA, per germline. V shed 5 bases, J shed 4 bases, and the junction held 3 bases outside the gene matches. CDR3 region: CASSPSGGAYEQYF. In DNA form, the CDR3 reads TGTGCCAGCAGCCCTAGCGGGGGGGCTTACGAGCAGTACTTC.

The CDR3 loop reads CASSPQQRGDTGELFF. CDR3 DNA sequence: TGTGCCAGCTCACCACAACAGCGGGGGGACACCGGGGAGCTGTTTTTT. The V call is TRBV18, the J call TRBJ2-2, with 9 bases fitting TRBD2. The CDR3 contains 16 residues. Losses at the gene ends were 1 base for V and 3 bases for J; bases not matched to a gene: 3. Germline V CDR1 and CDR2: KGHSH, LQKENI.

V gene TRBV27 combines with J gene TRBJ1-5, with D possibly being TRBD1 (6 bases). Germline-derived CDR1 and CDR2 are MNHEY and SMNVEV (reference sequence). Trimming removed 6 bases from V and 4 bases from J, with 10 bases in between. There are 13 residues in the CDR3. CDR3 sequence reads: CASRNRVNQPQHF. CDR3 in DNA: TGTGCCAGCAGGAACAGGGTGAATCAGCCCCAGCATTTT.

V usage is TRBV5-1 and J usage is TRBJ1-6, with unresolved D. With 4 bases removed from V and 5 bases from J, the gap between germline ends came to 7 bases. The CDR3 has 13 residues. Per the germline V gene, CDR1 is SGHRS and CDR2 is YFSETQ. CDR3 sequence (DNA): TGCGCCAGCAGCATAGATAATAATTCACCCCTCCACTTT. Its translation: CASSIDNNSPLHF. The complete variable domain, with remaining parts taken from reference TRBV5-1 and TRBJ1-6, reads KAGVTQTPRYLIKTRGQQVTLSCSPISGHRSVSWYQQTPGQGLQFLFEYFSETQRNKGNFPGRFSGRQFSNSRSEMNVSTLELGDSALYLCASSIDNNSPLHFGNGTRLTVT.

As DNA, the CDR3 is TGTGCCAGCAGCTCACGACAGGGGGCGGCAAACACCATATATTTT. It is translated as CASSSRQGAANTIYF. This chain uses TRBV5-4 with TRBJ1-3, with 10 bases aligning to TRBD1. CDR3 length: 15 residues. Trimming cost V 3 bases and J 6 bases; bases outside gene matches: 6. The germline V gene encodes CDR1 SGHNT and CDR2 YYREEE (reference sequence).

This clone has just one count. This chain joins TRBV27 and TRBJ2-1; D is possibly TRBD1 (5 bases). This CDR3 contains 17 residues. V lost 2 bases and J 0 bases, leaving 14 bases between the germline ends. Germline assignment: CDR1 MNHEY and CDR2 SMNVEV (reference sequence). CDR3 sequence: CASSLGAGGSSYNEQFF. The CDR3 nucleotides read TGTGCCAGCAGTTTAGGGGCAGGCGGAAGCTCCTACAATGAGCAGTTCTTC.